This entry features one T cell receptor (beta chain) sequence. Only CD45RO-negative cells positively selected for CCR7 counted as naive CD8 cells, so terminally differentiated effector memory CD45RA+ cells were excluded. Some clones are missing from TCRdb's copy, which holds only in-frame ones; the method was immunoSEQ multiplex PCR. The repertoire has approximately 740,000 clones, about 91% of them found once; the top ten carry 24%. The sample originates from a study of shared clonotypes between healthy human individuals. In germline, CDR1 is SGDLS, CDR2 YYNGEE. CDR3 length equals 16 residues. V gave up 0 bases and J gave up 1 base; unmatched junction bases: 2.

The chain carries TRBV9 and TRBJ2-1, with 9 bases that match TRBD2. This clonotype originated in a man younger than 40 in good health. Sequencing input: naive CD8+ T cells sorted from blood. In DNA form, the CDR3 reads TGTGCCAGCAGCGTAGTGAGCGGGGGGTCCTACAATGAGCAGTTCTTC. Amino acid sequence: CASSVVSGGSYNEQFF.